Below are 13 T cell receptor beta chains sequenced from a single sample in a study of CD8+ T cells in alopecia areata. cDNA serving as the sequencing template came from extracted, reverse transcribed RNA. The repertoire was sequenced with immunoSEQ multiplex PCR; TCRdb's copy has only in-frame clones and lacks some. The data hold about 110,000 clones, with 45% to 70% observed a single time. Input material: CD8+ T cells sorted from blood. These TCRs come from a human donor in good health.

Note on this clone: Other DNA sequences in the same sample also yield this CDR3. This rearrangement joins TRBV6-5 to TRBJ2-5, with TRBD2 matching over 7 bases. This CDR3 region has 15 residues. The ends lost 0 bases at V and 1 base at J; junction bases unmatched: 2. Germline loops: CDR1 MNHEY, CDR2 SVGAGI. The CDR3 loop reads CASSYSGGIQETQYF. Here the CDR3 DNA reads TGTGCCAGCAGTTACTCGGGAGGGATCCAAGAGACCCAGTACTTC.

J is TRBJ2-1 and V is TRBV28; D is ambiguous. This CDR3 is 13 amino acids long. Per the germline V gene, CDR1 is MDHEN and CDR2 is SYDVKM. Trimming shortened V by 7 bases and J by 11 bases, and 18 bases separated the two germline ends. In nucleotides, the CDR3 is TGTGCCAGCACCCCCCCCGCCGGCACGAAGCAGTTCTTC. It is translated as CASTPPAGTKQFF.

This sequence joins TRBV7-2 and TRBJ2-6; D possibly corresponds to TRBD1 (5 bases). CDR1 SGHTA and CDR2 FQGNSA come from the germline V gene. The ends were cut back, 1 base at V and 13 bases at J, with 11 bases in the middle. The CDR3 extends over 13 amino acids. The CDR3 spells CASSLVDNPVLTF. For the CDR3, the DNA is TGTGCCAGCAGCTTAGTGGACAATCCAGTCCTGACTTTC.

The chain combines TRBV27 with TRBJ2-7, with TRBD1 matching over 9 bases. Germline trimming cut 2 bases from V and 7 bases from J; bases unmatched to any gene: 12. Germline CDR1 MNHEY, CDR2 SMNVEV (reference sequence). The CDR3 is 16 amino acids. The chain's CDR3 is CASSLGTGTTPQEQYF. The CDR3 nucleotides read TGTGCCAGCAGTTTAGGGACAGGGACGACCCCCCAGGAGCAGTACTTC.

This clone was counted at least ten times. Other DNA sequences from this sample encode an identical CDR3 as well. This chain links TRBV5-1 with TRBJ1-6, with 7 bases matching TRBD1. The V gene end was trimmed by 0 bases and the J gene end by 3 bases; junction bases not matched to a gene: 3. Germline-derived CDR1 and CDR2 are SGHRS and YFSETQ. The CDR3 contains 16 residues. The CDR3 region has the DNA TGCGCCAGCAGCTTGGAATCAGGGGGCTATAATTCACCCCTCCACTTT. This translates into CASSLESGGYNSPLHF.

The chain joins TRBV28 to TRBJ1-2; the D gene is possibly TRBD1 (5 bases). V lost 6 bases and J lost 4, with 18 bases in between. The CDR3 extends over 15 amino acids. Germline V lookup: CDR1 MDHEN, CDR2 SYDVKM. The CDR3 spells CASRPTGSGRYGYTF. Written as DNA, the CDR3 is TGTGCCAGCAGACCAACAGGAAGCGGCCGCTATGGCTACACCTTC.

The V gene is TRBV5-6, the J gene TRBJ1-1; maybe TRBD1 (5 bases). Trimming left V 3 bases short and J 5 bases short, with 11 bases between. This CDR3 has 13 residues. Germline V CDR1 and CDR2: SGHDT, YYEEEE. The CDR3 nucleotides read TGTGCCAGCAGCTCAGGGTGGGGAACTGAAGCTTTCTTT. It encodes CASSSGWGTEAFF.

This clone was observed a few times. V is TRBV2 and J is TRBJ2-3; no firm D call. Germline lookup yields CDR1 SNHLY and CDR2 FYNNEI. The CDR3 loop spans 15 amino acids. V lost 2 bases, J lost 2 bases, and 11 bases lay in between. The CDR3: CASSESTSATDTQYF. In DNA, the CDR3 is TGTGCCAGCAGTGAAAGTACCAGCGCCACAGATACGCAGTATTTT.

The chain recombines TRBV4-1 with TRBJ1-2; D is unclear. Germline-derived CDR1 and CDR2 are MGHRA and YSYEKL. V lost 0 bases and J 6 bases, leaving 14 bases between the germline ends. The CDR3 length is 15 residues. The CDR3 loop reads CASSQEMAGGHGYTF. In DNA form, the CDR3 reads TGCGCCAGCAGCCAAGAAATGGCGGGTGGTCATGGCTACACCTTC.

This sequence joins TRBV10-3 and TRBJ2-3; 13 bases align to TRBD2. The CDR3 runs 15 residues. The ends lost 6 bases at V and 8 bases at J; junction bases unmatched: 8. In germline, CDR1 is ENHRY, CDR2 SYGVKD. The CDR3 here is CAISLTSGGSPTQYF. The CDR3 DNA sequence: TGTGCCATCAGCCTGACTAGCGGGGGGTCACCTACGCAGTATTTT.

This chain connects TRBV15 to TRBJ2-1; no definite D call. Per germline, CDR1 LNHNV and CDR2 YYDKDF (reference sequence). The CDR3 sequence is 14 residues long. Trimming took off 0 bases at V and 7 bases at J, with 10 bases between the two ends. In DNA, the CDR3 is TGTGCCACCAGCAGAGATCGGTGGGTGAATGAGCAGTTCTTC. This gives the protein CATSRDRWVNEQFF.

The chain recombines TRBV29-1 with TRBJ1-1; TRBD1 agrees at 7 bases. Unmatched junction bases numbered 7, after V lost 6 bases and J lost 3 bases. This CDR3 spans 13 amino acids. The germline gives CDR1 SQVTM, CDR2 ANQGSEA. CDR3 coding DNA: TGCAGCGTGACAGGGCCCGGTGACACTGAAGCTTTCTTT. Its translation is CSVTGPGDTEAFF.

The J gene is TRBJ2-3, the V gene TRBV5-4; D assignment may be TRBD1 or TRBD2 (6 bases each). This CDR3 is 14 amino acids long. Trimming cost V 2 bases and J 6 bases, with 13 bases left between them. Germline values: CDR1 SGHNT, CDR2 YYREEE (reference sequence). Here the CDR3 DNA reads TGTGCCAGCAGCTTTGTGGGGGGCCCCGATACGCAGTATTTT. This translates into CASSFVGGPDTQYF.